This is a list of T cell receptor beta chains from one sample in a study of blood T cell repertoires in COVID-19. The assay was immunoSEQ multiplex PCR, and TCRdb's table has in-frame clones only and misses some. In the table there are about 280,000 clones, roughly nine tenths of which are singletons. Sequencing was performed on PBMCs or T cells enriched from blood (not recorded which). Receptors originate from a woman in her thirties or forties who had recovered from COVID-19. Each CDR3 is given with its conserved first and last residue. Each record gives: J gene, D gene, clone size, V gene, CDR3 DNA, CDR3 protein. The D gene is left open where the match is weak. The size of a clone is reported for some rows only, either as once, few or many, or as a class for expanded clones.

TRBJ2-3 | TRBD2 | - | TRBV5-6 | TGTGCCAGCAGCCGAAGGACTAGCGGGAGTGCAGATACGCAGTATTTT | CASSRRTSGSADTQYF
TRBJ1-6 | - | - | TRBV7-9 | TGTGCCAGCAGCTTATACGCAGATAATTCACCCCTCCACTTT | CASSLYADNSPLHF
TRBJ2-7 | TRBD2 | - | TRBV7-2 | TGTGCCAGCAGCTTAGCGCCGGGACTAGCGTTAAACGAGCAGTACTTC | CASSLAPGLALNEQYF
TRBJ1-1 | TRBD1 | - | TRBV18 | TGTGCCAGCTCTCCCGGGACAGGGGAGGTAACTGAAGCTTTCTTT | CASSPGTGEVTEAFF
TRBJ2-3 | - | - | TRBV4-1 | TGCGCCAGCAGCCAGCCCGGGACTAGCACAGATACGCAGTATTTT | CASSQPGTSTDTQYF
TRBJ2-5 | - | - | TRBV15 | TGTGCCACCAGCAGAAACAGGGGGGGCCAAGAGACCCAGTACTTC | CATSRNRGGQETQYF
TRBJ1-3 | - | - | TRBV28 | TGTGCCAGCACCACCTCAGGGGTCGGAAACACCATATATTTT | CASTTSGVGNTIYF
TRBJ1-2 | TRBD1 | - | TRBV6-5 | TGTGCCAGCAGGCTAGACAGGGTCCACGGCTACACCTTC | CASRLDRVHGYTF
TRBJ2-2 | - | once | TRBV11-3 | TGTGCCAGCAGCCCCGGTCCCGCGAGGATCCCCGGGGAGCTGTTTTTT | CASSPGPARIPGELFF
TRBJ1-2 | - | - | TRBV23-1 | TGCGCCAGCAGTCCCCCGGGCTACACCTTC | CASSPPGYTF
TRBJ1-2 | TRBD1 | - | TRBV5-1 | TGCGCCAGCAGCTCAAATCAGGGGGCGCGCGGCTACACCTTC | CASSSNQGARGYTF
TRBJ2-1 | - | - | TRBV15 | TGTGCCACCAGCAGCCCCCGGGGAGCGCCAACCCACAATGAGCAGTTCTTC | CATSSPRGAPTHNEQFF
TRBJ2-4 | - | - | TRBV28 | TGTGCCAGCAGTGGCCCCACGAGAGGCAAAAACATTCAGTACTTC | CASSGPTRGKNIQYF
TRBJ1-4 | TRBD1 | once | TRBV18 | TGTGCCAGCTCGGGACAGGAGGATGAAAAACTGTTTTTT | CASSGQEDEKLFF
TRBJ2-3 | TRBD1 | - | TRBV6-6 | TGTGCCAGCAGTCTCAGTTGGTTGGCACAGGGGAAGGGAGATACGCAGTATTTT | CASSLSWLAQGKGDTQYF
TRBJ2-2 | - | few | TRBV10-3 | TGTGCCATCAGTGAGTCAATTGCCGGAGACACCGGGGAGCTGTTTTTT | CAISESIAGDTGELFF
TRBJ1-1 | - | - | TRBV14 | TGTGCCAGCAGCCAAGATGAAAGGGGTTTCTATCCAACTGAAGCTTTCTTT | CASSQDERGFYPTEAFF
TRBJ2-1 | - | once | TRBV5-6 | TGTGCCAGCAGCTTGGGTTCAGGGGGAGGAAGTGAGCAGTTCTTC | CASSLGSGGGSEQFF
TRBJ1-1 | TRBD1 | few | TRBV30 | TGTGCCTGGAGTGGGCAGGGGGTGCGTGCTTTCTTT | CAWSGQGVRAFF
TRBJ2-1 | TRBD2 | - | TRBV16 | TGTGCCAGCAGCCAATTGGGGGCTAGCGGGAACAATGAGCAGTTCTTC | CASSQLGASGNNEQFF
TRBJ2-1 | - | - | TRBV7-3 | TGTGCCAGCAGCCAAATTTGGGGCGATGAGCAGTTCTTC | CASSQIWGDEQFF
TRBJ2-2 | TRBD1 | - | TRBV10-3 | TGTGCCATCAGTAAAGGGACAGGGGACGGCACCGGGGAGCTGTTTTTT | CAISKGTGDGTGELFF
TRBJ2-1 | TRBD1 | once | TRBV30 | TGTGCCTGGAGCTTAGCTCCGGGCAGGGGGTATGTGGATGAGCAGTTCTTC | CAWSLAPGRGYVDEQFF
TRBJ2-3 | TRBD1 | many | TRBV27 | TGTGCCAGCAGCTCGCGACAGGGACCACACGATACGCAGTATTTT | CASSSRQGPHDTQYF
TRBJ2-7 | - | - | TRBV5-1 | TGCGCCAGCAGCTCCGGGACAACCTACTACGAGCAGTACTTC | CASSSGTTYYEQYF
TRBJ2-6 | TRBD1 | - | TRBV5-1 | TGCGCCAGCAGCCCGGGGACAGCCTTCTCTGGGGCCAACGTCCTGACTTTC | CASSPGTAFSGANVLTF
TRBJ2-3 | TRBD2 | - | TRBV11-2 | TGTGCCAGCAGCTCCTTCCGGCTAGCGGGATCTAGCACAGATACGCAGTATTTT | CASSSFRLAGSSTDTQYF
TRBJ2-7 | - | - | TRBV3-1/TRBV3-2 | TGTGCCAGCAGCCGGCCCCTTGGGGGGAGCGGCTACGAGCAGTACTTC | CASSRPLGGSGYEQYF
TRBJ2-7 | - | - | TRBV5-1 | TGCGCCAGCAGCTTGGAGTACAACGAGCAGTACTTC | CASSLEYNEQYF
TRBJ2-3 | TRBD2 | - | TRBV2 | TGTGCCAGCAGTTTAGCGGGAGGGATGGCCGGGGATACGCAGTATTTT | CASSLAGGMAGDTQYF
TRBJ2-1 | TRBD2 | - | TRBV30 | TGTGCCTGGAGTGTTGGGCTAGCGGGATCCAATGAGCAGTTCTTC | CAWSVGLAGSNEQFF
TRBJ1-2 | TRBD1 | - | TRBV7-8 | TGTGCCAGCAGCCCAAGTCCCGGGACAGGGAATGGCTACACCTTC | CASSPSPGTGNGYTF
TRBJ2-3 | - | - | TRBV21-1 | TGTGCCAGCAGCAAAGAGAGTGAGCGGGAGCGGATAAGCACAGATACGCAGTATTTT | CASSKESERERISTDTQYF
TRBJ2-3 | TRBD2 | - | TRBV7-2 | TGTGCCAGCAGCTTAGCGAAGCTGGCGGGAGGATGGGGCGGCACAGATACGCAGTATTTT | CASSLAKLAGGWGGTDTQYF
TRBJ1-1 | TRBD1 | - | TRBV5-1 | TGCGCCAGCAGCTTGTGGACAGGGGGTCGTGCTGAAGCTTTCTTT | CASSLWTGGRAEAFF
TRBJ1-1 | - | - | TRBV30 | TGTGCCTGGAGTGTAGGGGGTCAGTTGAACACTGAAGCTTTCTTT | CAWSVGGQLNTEAFF
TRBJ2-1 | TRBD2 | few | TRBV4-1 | TGCGCCAGCAGCCAAATAGCGGGTTCGAAAGGCGATGAGCAGTTCTTC | CASSQIAGSKGDEQFF
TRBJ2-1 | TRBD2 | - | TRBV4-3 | TGCGCCAGCAGCCAAGAACTAGCGTTAAGATATATATTCTTC | CASSQELALRYIFF
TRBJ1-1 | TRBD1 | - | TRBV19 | TGTGCCAGTAGTTCCCCCCGGGACAGCCGAACAAGGGCTGAAGCTTTCTTT | CASSSPRDSRTRAEAFF
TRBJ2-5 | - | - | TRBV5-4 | TGTGCCAGCAGCATACTAGACGGCCCCAATCAAGAGACCCAGTACTTC | CASSILDGPNQETQYF
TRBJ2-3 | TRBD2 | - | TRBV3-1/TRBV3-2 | TGTGCCAGCAGGGACACTAGCGACACAGATACGCAGTATTTT | CASRDTSDTDTQYF
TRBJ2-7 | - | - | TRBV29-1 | TGCAGCGTTGAAGGGACTACCTACTACGAGCAGTACTTC | CSVEGTTYYEQYF
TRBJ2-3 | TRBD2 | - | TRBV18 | TGTGCCAGCTCACCTAGACTAGCTGGCACAGATACGCAGTATTTT | CASSPRLAGTDTQYF
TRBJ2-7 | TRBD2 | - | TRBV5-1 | TGCGCCAGCAGCCATGGACTAGCGAGCTCCTACGAGCAGTACTTC | CASSHGLASSYEQYF
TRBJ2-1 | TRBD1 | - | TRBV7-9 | TGTGCCAGCAGCACCCGGGACAGGGGACAAACCTACAATGAGCAGTTCTTC | CASSTRDRGQTYNEQFF
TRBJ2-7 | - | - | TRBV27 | TGTGCCAGCAGCGCAGGTCCCTCCTACGAGCAGTACTTC | CASSAGPSYEQYF
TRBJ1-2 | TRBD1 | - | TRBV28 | TGTGCCAGCAGTTCGGGGACAGCCCGGGCGAGGGATCATGGCTACACCTTC | CASSSGTARARDHGYTF
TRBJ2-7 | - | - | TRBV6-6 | TGTGCCAGCAGTTACTCGTTTCCCCCTCGCGAGCAGTACTTC | CASSYSFPPREQYF
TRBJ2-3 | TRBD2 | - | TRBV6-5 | TGTGCCAGCAGTTATATACTAGCGGGAGAAACAGATACGCAGTATTTT | CASSYILAGETDTQYF
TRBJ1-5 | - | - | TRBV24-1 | TGTGCCACCAGTCCAGGGGTCAATCAGCCCCAGCATTTT | CATSPGVNQPQHF
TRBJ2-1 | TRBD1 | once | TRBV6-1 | TGTGCCAGCAGTGACGGGCCGGGACAGGGGAGCAATGAGCAGTTCTTC | CASSDGPGQGSNEQFF